Following are 13 T cell receptor beta chains from one sample sequenced in a study of cytomegalovirus exposure and HLA in healthy donors. Vbeta (60) and Jbeta (13) primers were used in the PCR. Profiled with immunoSEQ multiplex PCR; TCRdb holds only in-frame clones, not every one. The listing records fewer than 100,000 clones. Input material: PBMCs. These receptors all stem from a man aged 18 to 30 in good health and CMV-seropositive.

The chain carries TRBV28 and TRBJ2-7; a possible D gene is TRBD1 (6 bases). This CDR3 comprises 13 residues. The germline gives CDR1 MDHEN, CDR2 SYDVKM. V was trimmed by 5 bases and J by 5 bases, leaving 13 bases between them. CDR3 residues: CASSARGFHEQYF. CDR3 nucleotides: TGTGCCAGCAGTGCCAGGGGTTTCCACGAGCAGTACTTC.

V usage is TRBV18 and J usage is TRBJ1-1; the D is unclear. The ends were cut back, 0 bases at V and 3 bases at J, with 5 bases in the middle. This CDR3 is built from 13 residues. The germline CDR1 and CDR2 sequences are KGHSH and LQKENI. CDR3 in amino acids: CASSPPFYTEAFF. The CDR3 DNA sequence: TGTGCCAGCTCACCACCGTTCTACACTGAAGCTTTCTTT.

The CDR3, as DNA: TGTGCCAGCAGCTCCCAGACTAAGCAGTACTTC. Translating gives CASSSQTKQYF. This sequence joins TRBV11-2 and TRBJ2-7; a weak D match, TRBD2 (5 bases). Germline V gene sequence: CDR1 SGHAT, CDR2 FQNNGV. The CDR3 spans 11 residues. Trimming shortened V by 4 bases and J by 8 bases, and 9 bases separated the two germline ends.

The V gene is TRBV7-9, the J gene TRBJ2-1; D perhaps matches TRBD1 (6 bases). Germline V CDR1 and CDR2: SEHNR, FQNEAQ (reference sequence). The V gene lost 2 bases and the J gene lost 5 bases, with 13 bases spanning the gap. The CDR3 is 15 residues long. CDR3 DNA: TGTGCCAGCAGCTTAATGGCAGGGGCAAACAATGAGCAGTTCTTC. This sequence encodes CASSLMAGANNEQFF.

The rearrangement uses TRBV7-9 and TRBJ1-5; tentatively, D is TRBD1 (6 bases). The CDR3 has 16 residues. Germline CDR1 is SEHNR and CDR2 is FQNEAQ (reference sequence). V was trimmed by 5 bases and J by 1 base, leaving 15 bases between them. CDR3 nucleotides: TGTGCCAGCAGCGCAGCGGGGGGGGCGAGCAATCAGCCCCAGCATTTT. Protein: CASSAAGGASNQPQHF.

In terms of frequency, this clone is medium-sized. The gene calls are TRBV6-1 and TRBJ2-2; D gene unclear. Per the germline V gene, CDR1 is MNHNS and CDR2 is SASEGT. CDR3 length: 14 residues. The ends were cut back, 4 bases at V and 6 bases at J, with 12 bases in the middle. CDR3 DNA sequence: TGTGCCAGCAGTGCCCCCGGTGAGGCCGGGGAGCTGTTTTTT. Amino acid sequence: CASSAPGEAGELFF.

This chain connects TRBV19 to TRBJ1-2, with 7 positions matching TRBD1. With 4 bases clipped from V and 8 bases from J, the junction kept 7 bases outside the gene matches. The CDR3 is made up of 13 amino acids. Looked up from germline, CDR1 is LNHDA and CDR2 is SQIVND (reference sequence). The CDR3 here is CASSRQGDWGYTF. The CDR3 nucleotides are TGTGCCAGTAGTAGACAGGGAGATTGGGGCTACACCTTC.

The J gene is TRBJ2-5, the V gene TRBV6-5; 10 bases agree with TRBD1. Trimming took 0 bases from V and 9 from J; bases not matched to a gene: 4. Per germline, CDR1 MNHEY and CDR2 SVGAGI. The CDR3 has 14 amino acids. The chain's CDR3 is CASSYSRQGAAQYF. Written as DNA, the CDR3 is TGTGCCAGCAGTTACTCCCGACAGGGGGCGGCCCAGTACTTC.

The chain combines TRBV5-6 with TRBJ2-3, with D tentatively TRBD2 (6 bases). Germline V lookup: CDR1 SGHDT, CDR2 YYEEEE. CDR3 length: 11 amino acids. The ends were cut back, 4 bases at V and 13 bases at J, with 13 bases in the middle. Here the CDR3 reads CASSGTGEEYF. For the CDR3, the DNA is TGTGCCAGCAGCGGGACTGGAGAGGAGTATTTT.

Note on this clone: Other DNA sequences from this sample encode an identical CDR3 as well. The chain carries TRBV11-2 and TRBJ2-5; no clear D gene. Germline V CDR1 and CDR2: SGHAT, FQNNGV. V was pared by 4 bases and J by 4 bases, with 4 bases between. CDR3 length: 11 residues. The CDR3 coding sequence is TGTGCCAGCAGCTCCTTAGAGACCCAGTACTTC. It translates to CASSSLETQYF.

The chain uses TRBV19 and TRBJ2-5; TRBD1 agrees at 7 bases. The germline CDR1 and CDR2 sequences are LNHDA and SQIVND (reference sequence). CDR3 length: 15 amino acids. The trim removed 6 bases at V and 2 bases at J, leaving 9 bases unmatched. Written as DNA, the CDR3 is TGTGCCAGTAGCCACATAGGGGGACAGCAAGAGACCCAGTACTTC. Protein: CASSHIGGQQETQYF.

In DNA, the CDR3 is TGTGCCAGCAGCCAAGCATATTCAGGGTCACCCCTCCACTTT. It yields the protein CASSQAYSGSPLHF. This rearrangement joins TRBV7-8 to TRBJ1-6, with D tentatively TRBD1 (5 bases). V dropped 5 bases and J dropped 10 bases, with 15 bases sitting between them. The CDR3 runs to 14 residues. Germline CDR1 and CDR2: SGHVS and FQNEAQ.

J is TRBJ1-1 and V is TRBV6-1; 9 bases map to TRBD1. The CDR3 loop spans 14 amino acids. From germline, CDR1 is MNHNS and CDR2 SASEGT. Germline trimming cut 6 bases from V and 5 bases from J; bases unmatched to any gene: 7. In DNA form, the CDR3 reads TGTGCCAGCAGGCTGACAGGGGGAAGGACTGAAGCTTTCTTT. Translating it yields CASRLTGGRTEAFF.